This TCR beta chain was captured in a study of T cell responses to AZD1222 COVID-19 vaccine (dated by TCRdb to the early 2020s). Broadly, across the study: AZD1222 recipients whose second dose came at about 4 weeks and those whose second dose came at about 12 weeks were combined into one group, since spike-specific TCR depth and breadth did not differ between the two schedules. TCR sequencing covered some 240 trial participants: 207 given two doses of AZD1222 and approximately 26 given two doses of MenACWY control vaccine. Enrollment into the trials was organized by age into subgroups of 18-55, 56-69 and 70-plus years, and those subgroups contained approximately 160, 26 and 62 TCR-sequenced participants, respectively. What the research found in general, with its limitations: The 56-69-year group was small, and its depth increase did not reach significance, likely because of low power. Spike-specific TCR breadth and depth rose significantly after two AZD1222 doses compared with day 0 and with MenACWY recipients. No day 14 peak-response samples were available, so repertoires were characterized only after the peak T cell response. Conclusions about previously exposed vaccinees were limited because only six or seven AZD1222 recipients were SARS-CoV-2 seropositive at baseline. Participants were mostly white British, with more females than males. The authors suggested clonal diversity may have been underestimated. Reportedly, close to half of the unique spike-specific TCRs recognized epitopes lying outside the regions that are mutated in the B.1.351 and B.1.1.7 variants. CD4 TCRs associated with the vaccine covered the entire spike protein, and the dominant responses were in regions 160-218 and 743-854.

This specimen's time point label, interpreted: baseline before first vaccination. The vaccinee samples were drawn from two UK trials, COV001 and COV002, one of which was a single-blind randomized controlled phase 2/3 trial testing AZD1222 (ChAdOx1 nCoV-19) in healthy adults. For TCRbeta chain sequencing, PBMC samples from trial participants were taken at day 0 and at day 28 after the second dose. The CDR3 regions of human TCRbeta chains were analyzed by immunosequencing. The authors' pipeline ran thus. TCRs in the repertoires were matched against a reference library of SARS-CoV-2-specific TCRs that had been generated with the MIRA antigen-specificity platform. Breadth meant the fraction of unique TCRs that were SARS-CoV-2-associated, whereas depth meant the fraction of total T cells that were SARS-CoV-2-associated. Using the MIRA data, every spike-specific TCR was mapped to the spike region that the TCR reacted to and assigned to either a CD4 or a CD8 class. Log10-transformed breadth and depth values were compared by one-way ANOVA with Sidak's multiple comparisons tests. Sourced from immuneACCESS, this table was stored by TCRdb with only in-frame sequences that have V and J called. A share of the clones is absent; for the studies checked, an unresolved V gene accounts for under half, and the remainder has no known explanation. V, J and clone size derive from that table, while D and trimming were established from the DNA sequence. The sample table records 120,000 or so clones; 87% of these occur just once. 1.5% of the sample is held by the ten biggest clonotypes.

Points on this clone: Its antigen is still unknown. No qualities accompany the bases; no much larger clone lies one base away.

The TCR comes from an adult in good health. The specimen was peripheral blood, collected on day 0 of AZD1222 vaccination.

The CDR3 region: CATSRAVGGGEQYF. The bases read TGTGCCACCAGCAGAGCGGTGGGGGGAGGGGAGCAGTACTTC. The V and J genes are TRBV15 and TRBJ2-7; 7 junctional bases match TRBD2. Taken from cysteine to phenylalanine, the CDR3 has 14 residues. The sequence is cut down to CDR3 DNA, 42 bases in frame from base 1. The germline V end is reduced by 1 base and the J end by 7 bases; junction bases left unmatched: 7. In the germline V gene (reference sequence), CDR1 corresponds to LNHNV and CDR2 to YYDKDF. With the portions outside the CDR3 filled from the reference TRBV15 and TRBJ2-7 genes, the complete variable region becomes DAMVIQNPRYQVTQFGKPVTLSCSQTLNHNVMYWYQQKSSQAPKLLFHYYDKDFNNEADTPDNFQSRRPNTSFCFLDIRSPGLGDTAMYLCATSRAVGGGEQYFGPGTRLTVT.